This T cell receptor beta chain was sequenced for a study of beta chain features in type 1 diabetes. General study points: The naive, central memory and Treg TCRB repertoires showed an apparent similarity that was greater among patients than among healthy donors. Diminished insertions and augmented deletions at VDJ junctions characterized type 1 diabetes patients. Type 1 diabetes patients had moderately but significantly shorter TCRB CDR3s in all four CD4+ subsets.

Note on this clone: Its antigen is not identified.

Of the isolated RNA, all was reverse transcribed, and so the sequenced material was expressed TCRB transcripts. Using immunoSEQ multiplex PCR, the repertoire was profiled, and TCRdb retains in-frame clones only, with some absent. The sample lists tens of thousands of clones, approximately 70% seen once, with 1.5% to 2% in the top ten. This clonotype was obtained from a young man with type 1 diabetes. Some clones in this sample may be carry-over from other donors' samples. Sequencing used Tregs from blood.

DNA for the CDR3: TGTGCCAGCTCACCACCGGGGACAGGGATGAAGGAGCAGTACTTC. It encodes CASSPPGTGMKEQYF. V usage is TRBV18 and J usage is TRBJ2-7; 9 bases align to TRBD1. V trimming: 0 bases; J trimming: 7 bases; junction bases outside the gene matches: 7. This CDR3 contains 15 residues. Germline CDR1 and CDR2: KGHSH and LQKENI.